This T cell receptor (beta chain) emerged from a study of radiotherapy plus CTLA-4 blockade in lung cancer. In its sample, this clone was seen once. What it binds is not known. Findings and limits, study-wide: Following radiotherapy plus ipilimumab, tumor-derived TCR clones expanded in the blood.

Germline V gives CDR1 MNHNS, CDR2 SASEGT. The CDR3 contains 12 residues. V lost 5 bases to trimming and J lost 10 bases, with 14 bases between them. Focal radiation and CTLA-4 blockade (ipilimumab) were tested in chemo-refractory metastatic non-small-cell lung cancer patients. The assay was immunoSEQ multiplex PCR, and TCRdb's table has in-frame clones only and misses some. The data contain about 73,000 clones, around 87% of them singletons. This chain links TRBV6-1 with TRBJ1-2; D gene uncertain. The sequence was collected from a human donor with non-small cell lung cancer that progressed on radiotherapy plus ipilimumab. Material: peripheral blood, obtained from a patient treated with radiotherapy plus ipilimumab. In nucleotides, the CDR3 is TGTGCCAGCAGTAAAATGGGCAGCCTCTACACCTTC. It specifies CASSKMGSLYTF.